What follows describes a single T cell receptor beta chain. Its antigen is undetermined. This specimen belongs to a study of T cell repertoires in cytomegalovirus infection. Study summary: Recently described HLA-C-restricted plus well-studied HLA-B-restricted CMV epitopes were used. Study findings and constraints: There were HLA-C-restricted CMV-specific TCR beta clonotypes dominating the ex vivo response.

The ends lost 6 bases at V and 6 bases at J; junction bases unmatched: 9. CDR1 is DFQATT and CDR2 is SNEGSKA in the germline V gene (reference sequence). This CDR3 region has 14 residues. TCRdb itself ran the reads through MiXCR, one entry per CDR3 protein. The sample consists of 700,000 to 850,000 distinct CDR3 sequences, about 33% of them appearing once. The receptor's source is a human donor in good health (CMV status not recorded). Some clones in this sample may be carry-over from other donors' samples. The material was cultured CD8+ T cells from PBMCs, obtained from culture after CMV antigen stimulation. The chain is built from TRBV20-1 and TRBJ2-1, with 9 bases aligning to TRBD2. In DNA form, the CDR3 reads TGCAGTGCAACACCGGGACTAGCCCTCAATGAGCAGTTCTTC. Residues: CSATPGLALNEQFF.